This TCR beta chain was documented in a study of T cells in Graves' hyperthyroidism and ophthalmopathy (dated by TCRdb to between 2018 and 2021). Turning to the overall study: Peripheral blood samples were taken at initial diagnosis, before any treatment was given. To identify distinguishing TCR V-J signatures, a discovery cohort of some 99 patients was used, comprising 40 to 45 with Graves' ophthalmopathy and 57 with stable Graves' hyperthyroidism. Whether ophthalmopathy could be predicted prospectively was tested in an independent validation cohort made up of about 18 hyperthyroidism patients plus 17 patients who later progressed to ophthalmopathy. The 100 discovery patients were randomly divided into training and test sets at a 7:3 ratio. In more than 5 Graves' hyperthyroidism patients, the study also compared T-cell repertoires from thyroid tissue with T-cell repertoires from blood. Following sampling, methimazole starting at 30 mg daily was given to hyperthyroidism patients, and high-dose intravenous methylprednisolone was given to ophthalmopathy patients. The paper reports TCR Vbeta CDR3 sequencing of 130 to 150 peripheral blood samples: over 40 ophthalmopathy, some 80 hyperthyroidism and around 17 progressor patients. The paper as a whole reports these results and caveats: No statistical method was used to set the sample size in advance, and investigators knew the group allocation. During validation, the model predicted progression to ophthalmopathy a median of about 6.5 months ahead of onset, with around 71% sensitivity and 72.22% specificity. Most expanded thyroid clonotypes (frequency above 0.001) were also found in blood, which suggests that blood repertoires may mirror thyroid immune responses. A model built on a 13 V-J signature distinguished ophthalmopathy from stable hyperthyroidism, reaching roughly 88% sensitivity and about 81% specificity in cross-validation and 80%/75% in testing.

Ophthalmopathy patients had moderately to severely active disease, Clinical Activity Score of at least 3, NOSPECS grade of at least 4, and duration under 3 months. The study excluded patients with uncontrolled infections, other autoimmune diseases, pregnancy or lactation. Diagnoses were established on the basis of clinical symptoms, serum thyroxine and TRAb, thyroid ultrasound, and orbital computed tomography. Ficoll-Paque density gradient centrifugation was used to isolate PBMCs from around 10 ml of fresh peripheral blood. Trizol reagent was used to extract total RNA, and RNA quality was then checked on an Agilent 2100 Bioanalyzer. Reading from cysteine to phenylalanine, the CDR3 counts 13 amino acids. Only the CDR3 part of the read is kept: 39 bases, read in frame from the first base. V is pared back by 4 bases and J by 5 bases, with 10 bases lying between the germline termini. Taken from the germline V gene, the CDR1 and CDR2 loops are SGHTA and FQGTGA.

This clonotype showed up many times. Its specific antigen is unknown. Base qualities are not recorded, but no much larger clone differs from it by a single base. The TCR beta CDR3 regions were amplified from the RNA transcripts. The TCR CDR3 was subjected to a first round of RT-PCR using the HTBI primer set and the Qiagen OneStep RT-PCR kit. A second multiplex PCR round built the libraries, followed by size selection and purification. Paired-end sequencing of the libraries was performed with 100 bp reads on an Illumina HiSeq2000. From the authors' description of their analysis: SOAPnuke was used to process the raw data, with reads discarded if the reads contained adapters or uncalled bases, had a mean Phred below 15, or lacked an exact constant-primer or identifier match. High-quality paired reads were merged using COPE v1.2.5, and each unique nucleotide sequence was defined as a clonotype. Clonotypes were aligned to IMGT TRBV, TRBD and TRBJ reference segments using MiTCR v1.1. The analysis was restricted to V-J combinations with a frequency above 0.0001, which together covered roughly 99% of the repertoires. The TCS score was defined as F50 (clonal expansion) divided by E x V (chaos), with BLOSUM62-based TCRdist calculated between CDR3 peptides within each V-J. Welch's t-statistics and random forest reduced 514 V-J features to 13, which were used in a naive Bayes classifier (R e1071). The similarity between thyroid and blood repertoires was quantified using the Morisita-Horn index. TCRdb ran its own pipeline on the public reads, namely fastp trimming at Q25 and MiXCR clone calling, and kept in-frame beta chains. Rows with a matching CDR3 protein are joined into one entry that keeps the most common DNA and genes. These V and J calls rely on TCRdb rather than the paper's analysis. The sample records around 56,000 distinct CDR3 sequences, about 49% of which are singletons. The ten largest make up around an eighth of the sample.

The sample comprised blood. The receptor comes from a woman in her 30s with Graves' ophthalmopathy. The chain joins TRBV7-3 to TRBJ2-3; 6 matching bases give a weak D call of TRBD2. CDR3 loop: CASSSTGVDTQYF. The bases read TGTGCCAGCAGCTCTACGGGGGTAGATACGCAGTATTTT.